What follows are 5 T cell receptor beta chains derived from one specimen sequenced in a study of T cell repertoires in cytomegalovirus infection. TCRdb reprocessed the reads via MiXCR and lists one record per CDR3 protein. This table holds roughly 320,000 distinct CDR3 sequences, around a tenth found once. The sample taken for sequencing was PBMCs. These receptor sequences come from a human donor in good health (CMV status not recorded). Some clones in this sample may be carry-over from other donors' samples.

Ten or more counts support this clonotype. The rearrangement links TRBV30 to TRBJ2-1; D is undetermined. The germline V gene has CDR1 GTSNPN and CDR2 SVGIG (reference sequence). The length of the CDR3 is 14 residues. V lost 5 bases, J lost 4 bases, and 15 bases lay in between. CDR3 nucleotides: TGTGCCTGGTCTCTGGGAACAGCTTACAATGAGCAGTTCTTC. Protein product: CAWSLGTAYNEQFF.

This clonotype was seen only a few times. CDR3 sequence (DNA): TGCAGTGCGAATTCCGATGGCCGGGATCAGCCCCAGCATTTT. This encodes CSANSDGRDQPQHF. The chain carries TRBV20-1 and TRBJ1-5; D remains unclear. V shed 6 bases and J shed 5 bases, with 17 bases lying between them. This CDR3 contains 14 residues. CDR1 and CDR2 from the germline V gene are DFQATT and SNEGSKA (reference sequence).

This clonotype appeared many times. This chain uses TRBV12-3 or TRBV12-4 with TRBJ2-2; the D call may be TRBD1 or TRBD2 (5 bases each). This CDR3 is 14 amino acids long. V was shortened by 7 bases and J by 5 bases, with 14 bases between the two germline ends. The CDR3 nucleotides are TGTGCCAGCACCTGGACTGGGGGAACCGGGGAGCTGTTTTTT. Translating gives CASTWTGGTGELFF.

Many counts were recorded for this clonotype. V is TRBV6-4 and J is TRBJ2-1, with 7 bases identical to TRBD1. Germline CDR1 MRHNA, CDR2 SNTAGT. CDR3 length: 15 amino acids. Unmatched junction bases numbered 8, after V lost 5 bases and J lost 4 bases. The CDR3 region is CASSPTGYPYNEQFF. The CDR3, as DNA: TGTGCCAGCAGTCCGACAGGGTACCCTTACAATGAGCAGTTCTTC.

Many counts were recorded for this clonotype. The chain recombines TRBV7-8 with TRBJ2-7; D remains unclear. The germline CDR1 and CDR2 sequences are SGHVS and FQNEAQ. Trimming pared 3 bases from V and 3 bases from J, leaving 9 bases between. The length of the CDR3 is 13 residues. The CDR3 here is CASSFGAIYEQYF. CDR3 sequence (DNA): TGTGCCAGCAGCTTTGGCGCTATCTACGAGCAGTACTTC.